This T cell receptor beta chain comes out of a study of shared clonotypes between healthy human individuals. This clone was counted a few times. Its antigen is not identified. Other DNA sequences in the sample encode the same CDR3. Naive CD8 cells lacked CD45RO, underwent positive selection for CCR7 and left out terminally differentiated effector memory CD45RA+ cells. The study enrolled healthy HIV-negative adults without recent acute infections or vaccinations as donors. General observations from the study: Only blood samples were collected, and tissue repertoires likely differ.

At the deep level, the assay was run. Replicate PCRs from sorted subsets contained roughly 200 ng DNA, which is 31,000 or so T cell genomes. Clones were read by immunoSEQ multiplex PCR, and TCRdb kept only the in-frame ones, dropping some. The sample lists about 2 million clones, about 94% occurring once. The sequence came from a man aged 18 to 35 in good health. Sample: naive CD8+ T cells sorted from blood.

This chain's CDR3 is CASSDVGGTGELFF. DNA for the CDR3: TGTGCCAGCAGTGATGTGGGGGGCACCGGGGAGCTGTTTTTT. The chain has TRBV2 and TRBJ2-2; possible D gene TRBD2, 6 bases. Germline CDR1 reads SNHLY; CDR2 reads FYNNEI. This CDR3 spans 14 amino acids. V was shortened by 3 bases and J by 4 bases, with 9 bases between the two germline ends.